This T cell receptor (beta chain) appears in the sequencing data of a study of T cell changes during pregnancy in multiple sclerosis. Measured with immunoSEQ multiplex PCR; TCRdb has only the in-frame clones, and not every one. This repertoire shows 50,000 to 55,000 clones, about nine tenths found once; its top ten account for less than 0.5%. Trimming cost V 4 bases and J 3 bases; bases outside gene matches: 5. CDR1 WSHSY and CDR2 SAAADI come from the germline V gene. This CDR3 spans 15 amino acids. The genes are TRBV10-2 and TRBJ2-3, with 9 bases identical to TRBD2. Sequencing was performed on CD4+ T cells from peripheral blood mononuclear cells, taken in the third trimester of pregnancy. The clonotype comes from a female donor with multiple sclerosis, enrolled in a pregnancy study. In DNA form, the CDR3 reads TGCGCCAGCAGTGCGGCGGGGGGGCCGACAGATACGCAGTATTTT. It is translated as CASSAAGGPTDTQYF.